This T cell receptor beta chain was sequenced during a study of blood T cell repertoires in COVID-19. Generated by immunoSEQ multiplex PCR, the TCRdb table keeps only in-frame clones and is missing some. The table has under 85,000 clones, 75% to 90% seen once; the top ten hold approximately 12%. Germline V gene sequence: CDR1 KGHSH, CDR2 LQKENI. V shed 2 bases and J 4 bases; nucleotides not matched to a gene: 8. The CDR3 totals 16 residues. This sequence joins TRBV18 and TRBJ2-5, with 9 bases fitting TRBD2. This TCR came from a man aged 70-80 years with active or convalescent COVID-19. The sample was peripheral blood. CDR3 residues: CASSPRASGGLETQYF. In DNA, the CDR3 is TGTGCCAGCTCACCAAGGGCCAGCGGGGGGTTAGAGACCCAGTACTTC.